This TCR beta chain stems from a study of blood T cell repertoires in COVID-19. About the research overall: Samples taken during acute and convalescent COVID-19 were collected in the United States, Italy and Spain. PBMCs, B-cell-depleted T cells, or T cells were the source of the cDNA or gDNA that made up the material.

In the study's own analysis: It was from reference gene primer amplification that nucleated cell counts were estimated. Assay used: immunoSEQ multiplex PCR; TCRdb lists only in-frame clones, some missing. V, J and clone size reflect that table, while D and trimming were determined from the DNA. The sample lists 150,000 to 200,000 clones; about 88% were seen once. Germline CDR1 reads SEHNR; CDR2 reads FQNEAQ (reference sequence). Losses at the gene ends were 5 bases for V and 5 bases for J; bases not matched to a gene: 8. The CDR3 has 16 residues. The TCR was taken from a human donor in a cohort sampled during active COVID-19. This chain links TRBV7-9 with TRBJ1-6; 8 bases align to TRBD1. Sequencing input: peripheral blood. Here the CDR3 DNA reads TGTGCCAGCAGCCCCAGGGGGCTCTCGGATAATTCACCCCTCCACTTT. It codes for CASSPRGLSDNSPLHF.